The 17 T cell receptor beta chains presented below share a single source sample, sequenced in a study of T cells expressing NK-cell markers. After re-calling the 5' RACE reads, TCRdb lists one entry per CDR3 protein, DNA absent. This table lists 350,000 to 450,000 distinct CDR3 sequences. The source material was blood T cells: a sorted CD56 or NKG2C T cell subset, CD4+ or CD8+ T cells, or bulk PBMC T cells (not recorded which). Every receptor here comes from a man aged 18 to 69 in good health.

This rearrangement joins TRBV4-1 to TRBJ2-1. Germline CDR1 is MGHRA and CDR2 is YSYEKL. The CDR3 is made up of 16 amino acids. The CDR3 sequence: CASSQDPGHSYNEQFF.

V gene TRBV14 combines with J gene TRBJ2-2; the TCRdb call, TRBD1, lacks DNA for checking. Per the germline V gene, CDR1 is SGHDN and CDR2 is FVKESK. The CDR3 consists of 15 residues. The chain's CDR3 is CASSVTGEFTGELFF.

This chain links TRBV20-1 with TRBJ2-1; TCRdb proposes TRBD1, but this gene call is untestable without DNA. The CDR3 contains 13 residues. Per the germline V gene, CDR1 is DFQATT and CDR2 is SNEGSKA (reference sequence). CDR3 protein: CSASRGDRNEQFF.

The CDR3 sequence is CASSLIPRTGNNEQFF. The rearrangement links TRBV4-2 to TRBJ2-1; no DNA is available, so the TRBD1 call from TCRdb remains unchecked. Germline values: CDR1 LGHNA, CDR2 YNFKEQ. This CDR3 spans 16 amino acids.

The chain combines TRBV2 with TRBJ1-4; checking the TCRdb D call of TRBD1 is not possible without DNA. CDR1 is SNHLY and CDR2 is FYNNEI in the germline V gene. This CDR3 spans 13 amino acids. CDR3 region: CASMDSRDEKLFF.

This CDR3 reads CASSLGLAASTDTQYF. The V and J genes are TRBV12-3 or TRBV12-4 and TRBJ2-3. This CDR3 comprises 16 residues.

The gene calls are TRBV6-1 and TRBJ1-5; with no DNA, the TCRdb D assignment of TRBD1 cannot be verified. The CDR3 loop spans 13 amino acids. CDR1 MNHNS and CDR2 SASEGT come from the germline V gene. The CDR3: CASRASWGKPQHF.

The chain carries TRBV3-1 and TRBJ1-1; the TCRdb D gene call, TRBD1, has no DNA to confirm it. The CDR3 has 12 residues. The germline V gene encodes CDR1 LGHDT and CDR2 YNNKEL (reference sequence). CDR3: CASSDRGYEAFF.

The chain couples TRBV29-1 to TRBJ1-1. The CDR3 has 13 amino acids. Germline CDR1 reads SQVTM; CDR2 reads ANQGSEA. The CDR3 reads CSGGLKGNTEAFF.

The V call is TRBV3-1, the J call TRBJ2-1; lacking DNA, the TRBD2 call made by TCRdb goes unchecked. The CDR3 is 15 amino acids. The germline gives CDR1 LGHDT, CDR2 YNNKEL (reference sequence). The CDR3 region is CASSPWTSGVAEQFF.

V usage is TRBV27 and J usage is TRBJ1-2; TCRdb proposes TRBD1, but this gene call is untestable without DNA. Germline CDR1 MNHEY, CDR2 SMNVEV (reference sequence). The CDR3 contains 13 residues. CDR3 loop: CASSLHQGYGYTF.

The chain links TRBV24-1 to TRBJ2-1; as DNA is missing, the TRBD1 call by TCRdb cannot be tested. The CDR3 totals 17 residues. Germline CDR1 and CDR2: KGHDR and SFDVKD. CDR3 sequence reads: CATSDFITATGYNEQFF.

The rearrangement links TRBV2 to TRBJ1-1. The CDR3 covers 11 residues. CDR1 SNHLY and CDR2 FYNNEI come from the germline V gene. The CDR3 loop reads CASAADPEAFF.

This sequence joins TRBV6-5 and TRBJ2-1; TCRdb proposes TRBD2, but this gene call is untestable without DNA. Germline CDR1 and CDR2: MNHEY and SVGAGI. CDR3 length: 17 amino acids. The CDR3 region is CASSYRGLAGGPREQFF.

The gene calls are TRBV10-3 and TRBJ2-3; TCRdb names TRBD2, which stays unverified in the absence of DNA. The CDR3 has 16 amino acids. Per germline, CDR1 ENHRY and CDR2 SYGVKD. CDR3 protein: CAISPGLAGRTDTQYF.

The chain's CDR3 is CASSVGGVISYNEQFF. This chain connects TRBV9 to TRBJ2-1; TCRdb designates TRBD1, a call that cannot be tested without DNA. This CDR3 comprises 16 residues. The germline gives CDR1 SGDLS, CDR2 YYNGEE.

This chain joins TRBV5-1 and TRBJ1-1; TCRdb names TRBD1, which stays unverified in the absence of DNA. Germline V gene sequence: CDR1 SGHRS, CDR2 YFSETQ. This CDR3 is 15 amino acids long. The chain's CDR3 is CASSPGQPLGTEAFF.